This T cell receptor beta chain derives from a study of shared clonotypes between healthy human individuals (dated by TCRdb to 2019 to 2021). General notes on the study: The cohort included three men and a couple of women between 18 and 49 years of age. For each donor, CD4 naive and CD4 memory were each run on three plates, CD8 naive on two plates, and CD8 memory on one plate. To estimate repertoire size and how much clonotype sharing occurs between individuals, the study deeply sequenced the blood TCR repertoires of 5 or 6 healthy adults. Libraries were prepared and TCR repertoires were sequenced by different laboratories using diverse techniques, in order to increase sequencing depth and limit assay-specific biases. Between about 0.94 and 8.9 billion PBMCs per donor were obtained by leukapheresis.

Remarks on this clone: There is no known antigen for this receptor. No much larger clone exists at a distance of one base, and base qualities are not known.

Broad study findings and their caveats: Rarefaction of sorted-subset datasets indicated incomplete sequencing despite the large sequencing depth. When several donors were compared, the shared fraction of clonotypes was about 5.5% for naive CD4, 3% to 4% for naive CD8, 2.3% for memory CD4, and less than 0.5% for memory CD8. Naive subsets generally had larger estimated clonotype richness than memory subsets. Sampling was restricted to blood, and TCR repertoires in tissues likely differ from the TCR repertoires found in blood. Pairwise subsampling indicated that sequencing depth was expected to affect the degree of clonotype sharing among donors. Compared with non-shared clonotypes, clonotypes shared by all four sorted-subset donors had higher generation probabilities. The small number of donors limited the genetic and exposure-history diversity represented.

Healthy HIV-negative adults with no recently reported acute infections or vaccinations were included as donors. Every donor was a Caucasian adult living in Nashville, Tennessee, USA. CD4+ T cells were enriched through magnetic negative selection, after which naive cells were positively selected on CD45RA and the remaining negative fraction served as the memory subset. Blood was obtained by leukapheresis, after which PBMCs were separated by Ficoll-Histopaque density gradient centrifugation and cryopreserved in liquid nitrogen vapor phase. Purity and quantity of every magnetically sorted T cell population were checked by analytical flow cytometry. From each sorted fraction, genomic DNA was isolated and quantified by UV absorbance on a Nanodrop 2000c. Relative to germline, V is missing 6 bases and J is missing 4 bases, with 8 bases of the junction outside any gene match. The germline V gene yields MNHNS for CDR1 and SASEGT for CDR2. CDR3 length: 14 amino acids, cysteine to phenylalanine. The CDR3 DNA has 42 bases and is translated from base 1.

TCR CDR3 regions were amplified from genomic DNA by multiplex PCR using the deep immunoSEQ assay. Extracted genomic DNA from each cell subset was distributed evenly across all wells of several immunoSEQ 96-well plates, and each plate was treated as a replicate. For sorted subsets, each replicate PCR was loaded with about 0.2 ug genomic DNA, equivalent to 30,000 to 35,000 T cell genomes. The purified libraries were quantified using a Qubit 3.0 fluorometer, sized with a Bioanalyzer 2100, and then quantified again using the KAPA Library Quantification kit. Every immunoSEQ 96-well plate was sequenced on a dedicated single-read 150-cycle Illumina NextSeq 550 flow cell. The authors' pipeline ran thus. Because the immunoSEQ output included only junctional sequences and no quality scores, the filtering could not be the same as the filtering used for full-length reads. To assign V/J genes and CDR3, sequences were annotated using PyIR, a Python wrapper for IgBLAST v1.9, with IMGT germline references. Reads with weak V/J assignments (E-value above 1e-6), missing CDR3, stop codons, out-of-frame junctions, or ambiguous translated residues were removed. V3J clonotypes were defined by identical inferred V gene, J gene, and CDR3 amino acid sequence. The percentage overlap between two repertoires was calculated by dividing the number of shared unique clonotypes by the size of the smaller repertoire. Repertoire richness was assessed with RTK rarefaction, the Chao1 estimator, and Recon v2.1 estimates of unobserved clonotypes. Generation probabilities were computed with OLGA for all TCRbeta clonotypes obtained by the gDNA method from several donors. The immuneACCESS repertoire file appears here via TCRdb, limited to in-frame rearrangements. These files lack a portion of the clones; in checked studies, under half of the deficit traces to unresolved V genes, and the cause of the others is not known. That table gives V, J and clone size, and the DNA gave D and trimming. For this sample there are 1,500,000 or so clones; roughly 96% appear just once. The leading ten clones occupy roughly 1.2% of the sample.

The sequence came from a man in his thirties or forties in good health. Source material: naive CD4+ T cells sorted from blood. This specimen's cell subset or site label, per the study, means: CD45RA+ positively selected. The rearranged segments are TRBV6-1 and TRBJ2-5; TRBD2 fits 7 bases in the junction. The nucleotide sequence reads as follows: TGTGCCAGCAGGTTTGCGGGAGCGATAGAGACCCAGTACTTC. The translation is CASRFAGAIETQYF.